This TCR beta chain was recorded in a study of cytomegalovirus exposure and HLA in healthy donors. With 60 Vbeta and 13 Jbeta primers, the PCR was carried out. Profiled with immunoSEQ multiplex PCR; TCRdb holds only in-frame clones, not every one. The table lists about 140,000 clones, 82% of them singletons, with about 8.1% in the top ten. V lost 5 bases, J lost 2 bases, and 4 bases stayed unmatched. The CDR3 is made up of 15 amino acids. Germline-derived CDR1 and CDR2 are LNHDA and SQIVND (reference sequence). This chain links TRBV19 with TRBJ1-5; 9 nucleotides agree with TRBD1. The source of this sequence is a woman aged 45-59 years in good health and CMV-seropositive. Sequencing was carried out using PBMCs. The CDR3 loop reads CASSFTGGGNQPQHF. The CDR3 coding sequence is TGTGCCAGTAGTTTCACAGGGGGCGGCAATCAGCCCCAGCATTTT.